This TCR beta chain was retrieved from a study of T cells in localized non-small cell lung cancer. Clones were sequenced by immunoSEQ multiplex PCR, and TCRdb holds only the in-frame ones, with some missing. The top ten clones hold less than 25% of a sample with about 59,000 clones, around nine tenths of them seen once. The V gene's germline CDR1 is MNHNS and CDR2 SASEGT. CDR3 length: 14 amino acids. Trimming stripped 2 bases from V and 0 bases from J, with 8 bases between. This clone was detected once. The sequences come from peripheral blood, collected before any cancer treatment. The TCR sequence derives from a man between 35 and 75 years old with stage I squamous cell lung carcinoma. This chain links TRBV6-1 with TRBJ2-7, with D unclear. The CDR3 nucleotides are TGTGCCAGCAGTGAACCAGGAATCTCCTACGAGCAGTACTTC. Protein: CASSEPGISYEQYF.